This note documents a single T cell receptor beta chain sequence. The entry originates in a study of blood T cell repertoires in COVID-19. Study context: Specimens from acute and convalescent COVID-19 originated in the United States, Italy and Spain.

Methods used by the authors: Estimation of nucleated cell counts was performed using reference gene primer amplification. Sequencing was performed with immunoSEQ multiplex PCR; in TCRdb, only in-frame clones are kept and a portion is missing. V and J calls and clone size follow that table, whereas D and trimming were derived from the DNA. The sample records 350,000 to 550,000 clones, roughly 87% being singletons. Germline V gene sequence: CDR1 SGHRS, CDR2 YFSETQ. There are 18 residues in the CDR3. The V segment lost 1 base and the J segment 0 bases; nucleotides outside the gene matches: 8. Assignments of participants to cohorts depended upon their own reported clinical history.

This rearrangement joins TRBV5-1 to TRBJ1-5; 9 positions match TRBD1. The sequence was collected from a woman aged 18 to 35 with acute COVID-19. Sequencing input: PBMCs or T cells enriched from blood (not recorded which). The CDR3 loop is CASSLSGDREHSNQPQHF. The DNA for the CDR3 is TGCGCCAGCAGCTTGTCTGGGGACAGGGAACATAGCAATCAGCCCCAGCATTTT.